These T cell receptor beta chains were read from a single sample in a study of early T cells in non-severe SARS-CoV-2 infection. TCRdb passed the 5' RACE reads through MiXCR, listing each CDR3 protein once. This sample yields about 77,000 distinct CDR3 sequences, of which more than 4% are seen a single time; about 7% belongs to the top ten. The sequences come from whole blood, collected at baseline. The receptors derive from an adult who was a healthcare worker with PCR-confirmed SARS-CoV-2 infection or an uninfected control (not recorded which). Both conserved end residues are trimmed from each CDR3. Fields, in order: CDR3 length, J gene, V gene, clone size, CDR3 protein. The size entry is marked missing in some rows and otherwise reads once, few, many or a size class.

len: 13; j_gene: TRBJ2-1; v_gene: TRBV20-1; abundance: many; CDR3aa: SARDPTSPPNEQF
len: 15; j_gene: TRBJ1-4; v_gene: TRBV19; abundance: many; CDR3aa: ASSGLRGPDDGEKLF
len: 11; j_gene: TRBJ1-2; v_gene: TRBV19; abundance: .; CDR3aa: ASSKDRTYGYT
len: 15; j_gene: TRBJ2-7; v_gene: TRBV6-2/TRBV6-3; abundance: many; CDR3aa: ASSPSGRGLSSYEQY
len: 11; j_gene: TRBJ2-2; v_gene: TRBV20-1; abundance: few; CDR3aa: SALTRGTGELF
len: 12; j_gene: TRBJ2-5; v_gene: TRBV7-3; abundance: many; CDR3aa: ASSFGLAGETQY
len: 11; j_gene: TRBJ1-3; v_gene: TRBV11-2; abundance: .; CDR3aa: ASSWAGGNTIY
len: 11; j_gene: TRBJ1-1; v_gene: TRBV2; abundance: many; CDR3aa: ATFRGGNTEAF
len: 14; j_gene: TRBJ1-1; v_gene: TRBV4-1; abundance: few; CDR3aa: ASSLREGDSNTEAF
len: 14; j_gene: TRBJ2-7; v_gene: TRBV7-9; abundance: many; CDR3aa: ASSLVRDRETYEQY
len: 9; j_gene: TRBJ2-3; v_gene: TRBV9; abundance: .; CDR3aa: ASTSQDTQY
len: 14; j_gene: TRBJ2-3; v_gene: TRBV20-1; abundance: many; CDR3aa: SATKLLAALADTQY
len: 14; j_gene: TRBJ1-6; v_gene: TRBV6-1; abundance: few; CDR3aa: ASSPLGPIISSPLH
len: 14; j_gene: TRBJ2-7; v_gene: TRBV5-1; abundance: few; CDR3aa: ASSLELGQGGYEQY
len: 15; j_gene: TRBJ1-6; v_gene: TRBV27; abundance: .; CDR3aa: ASSLSLAGSYNSPLH
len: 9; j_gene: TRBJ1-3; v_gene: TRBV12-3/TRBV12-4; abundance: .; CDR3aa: ASSFGNTIY
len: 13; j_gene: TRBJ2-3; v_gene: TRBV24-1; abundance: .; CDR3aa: ATSDADRAEDTQY
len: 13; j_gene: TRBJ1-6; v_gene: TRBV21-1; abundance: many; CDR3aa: APDQSQTKRLPLH
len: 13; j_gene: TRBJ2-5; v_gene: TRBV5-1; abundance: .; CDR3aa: ASSHHAGDQETQY
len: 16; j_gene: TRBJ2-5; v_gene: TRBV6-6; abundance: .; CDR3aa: ASSRTPSLSRNWETQY
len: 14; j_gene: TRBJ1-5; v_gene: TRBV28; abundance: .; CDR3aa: ASPKSPRPVDEPQH
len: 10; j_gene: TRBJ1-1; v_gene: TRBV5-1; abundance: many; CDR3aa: ASSLVDTEAF
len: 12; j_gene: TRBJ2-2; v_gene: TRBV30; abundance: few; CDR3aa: ASRGRANTGELF
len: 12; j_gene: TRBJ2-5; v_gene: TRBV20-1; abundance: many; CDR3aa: SAQRLDGPWAQY
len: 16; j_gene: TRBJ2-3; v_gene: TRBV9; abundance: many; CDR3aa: ASSTTVAGGPPGDTQY
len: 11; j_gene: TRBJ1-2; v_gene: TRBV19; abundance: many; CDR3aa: ASSKETLYGYT
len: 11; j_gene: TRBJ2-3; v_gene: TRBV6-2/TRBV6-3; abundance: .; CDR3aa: ASSSVGTDTQY
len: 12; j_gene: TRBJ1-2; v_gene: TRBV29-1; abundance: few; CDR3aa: SVVGTDTNYGYT
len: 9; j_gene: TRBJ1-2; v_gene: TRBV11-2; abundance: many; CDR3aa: ASSLGDGYT
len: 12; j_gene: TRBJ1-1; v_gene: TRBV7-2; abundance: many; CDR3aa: ASSLVKGPGEAF
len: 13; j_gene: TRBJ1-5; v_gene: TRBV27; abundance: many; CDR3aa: ASSLFGVGNQPQH
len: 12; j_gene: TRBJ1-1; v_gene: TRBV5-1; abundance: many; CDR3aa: ASSLNRANTEAF
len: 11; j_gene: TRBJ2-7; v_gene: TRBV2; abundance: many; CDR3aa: ASTGAVPYEQY
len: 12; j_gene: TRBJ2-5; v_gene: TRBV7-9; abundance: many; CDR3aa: ASRVGTSQETQY
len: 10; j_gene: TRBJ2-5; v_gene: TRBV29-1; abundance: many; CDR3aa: SAGTSGETQY
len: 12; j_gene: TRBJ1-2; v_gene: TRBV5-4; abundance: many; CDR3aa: ASSWDRGYYGYT
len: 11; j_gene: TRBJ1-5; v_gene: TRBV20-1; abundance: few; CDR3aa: SARDSSNQPQH
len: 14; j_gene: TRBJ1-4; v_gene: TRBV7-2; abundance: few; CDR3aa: ASSLALAGGDEKLF
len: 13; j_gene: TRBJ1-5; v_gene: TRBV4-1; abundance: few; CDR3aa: ASSQEDRLNQPQH
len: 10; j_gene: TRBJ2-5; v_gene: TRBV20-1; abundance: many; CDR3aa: SAGGVEETQY
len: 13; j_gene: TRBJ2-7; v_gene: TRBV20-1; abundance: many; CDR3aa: SARAWDSASYEQY
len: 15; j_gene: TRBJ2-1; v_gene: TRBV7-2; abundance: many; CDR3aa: ASSKRLAGAGYNEQF
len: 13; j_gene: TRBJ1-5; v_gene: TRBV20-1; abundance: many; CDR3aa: SARKDGNSNQPQH
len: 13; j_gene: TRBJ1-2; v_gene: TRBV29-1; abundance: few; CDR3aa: SVEERQGAGYGYT